The next 5 T cell receptor beta chains were all read from a single sample in a study of cytomegalovirus exposure and HLA in healthy donors. The PCR made use of 60 Vbeta and 13 Jbeta primers. Assay used: immunoSEQ multiplex PCR; TCRdb lists only in-frame clones, some missing. The table includes about 65,000 clones, around four fifths detected once. Sequencing was done on a sample of PBMCs. The receptors stem from a girl aged 10-17 years in good health and CMV-seropositive.

CDR3 sequence: CSVKKPRGGEAFF. The CDR3 DNA reads as TGCAGCGTTAAAAAGCCCCGAGGGGGTGAAGCTTTCTTT. V and J are TRBV29-1 and TRBJ1-1, with D possibly TRBD1 on 6 matching bases. The germline V gene encodes CDR1 SQVTM and CDR2 ANQGSEA. Deletions cut 5 bases from V and 7 bases from J, with 17 bases between. The CDR3 runs 13 residues.

V and J are TRBV5-4 and TRBJ1-3; 7 bases line up with TRBD1. Germline lookup yields CDR1 SGHNT and CDR2 YYREEE (reference sequence). The V and J ends lost 2 bases and 8 bases, in that order; junction bases with no gene match: 10. CDR3 size: 15 residues. CDR3 DNA: TGTGCCAGCAGCTTTGAAGGTCTCAGGGGGGACACCATATATTTT. Translation gives CASSFEGLRGDTIYF. Full variable domain (remainder filled in from reference TRBV5-4 and TRBJ1-3): ETGVTQSPTHLIKTRGQQVTLRCSSQSGHNTVSWYQQALGQGPQFIFQYYREEENGRGNFPPRFSGLQFPNYSSELNVNALELDDSALYLCASSFEGLRGDTIYFGEGSWLTVV.

This rearrangement joins TRBV28 to TRBJ1-5; D remains unclear. The CDR3 spans 14 residues. The germline V gene has CDR1 MDHEN and CDR2 SYDVKM. Deletions cut 7 bases from V and 4 bases from J, with 14 bases between. The CDR3 region is CASKPTVINQPQHF. The CDR3 DNA reads as TGTGCCAGCAAACCTACAGTGATAAATCAGCCCCAGCATTTT.

This clone has just a few counts. The chain links TRBV11-3 to TRBJ2-2; 7 nucleotides match TRBD2. Per germline, CDR1 SGHNT and CDR2 YENEEA. The CDR3 has 14 residues. The junction had 2 bases not matched to a gene; V was cut back by 1 base and J by 6 bases. DNA of the CDR3: TGTGCCAGCAGCTTAGGCGGGGGACCCGGGGAGCTGTTTTTT. This translates into CASSLGGGPGELFF.

The V and J genes are TRBV5-4 and TRBJ1-1, with a possible D match to TRBD1 (5 bases). Germline V CDR1 and CDR2: SGHNT, YYREEE (reference sequence). This CDR3 has 15 residues. The germline V and J ends were trimmed by 4 bases and 9 bases, with 22 bases remaining between them. CDR3 sequence: CASSLRRISGEKAFF. As DNA, the CDR3 is TGTGCCAGCAGCCTAAGGAGGATATCGGGGGAAAAAGCTTTCTTT.